This T cell receptor beta chain was captured by sequencing in a study of vaccination effects on CD4 cells after COVID-19. Comments on this clone: Its antigen remains unidentified.

Antigen-specific CD4+ T cell clonotypes were called by their expansion after viral peptide-pool culture in ViraFEST. Cultured cells yielded isolated CD4+ T cells after 10 days. All vaccine recipients tested negative for nucleocapsid antibodies and had never contracted SARS-CoV-2 infection. Sequencing was performed with immunoSEQ multiplex PCR; in TCRdb, only in-frame clones are kept and a portion is missing. The sample includes about 41,000 clones, 70% to 85% of them seen just once. V was shortened by 2 bases and J by 10 bases, with 9 bases between the two germline ends. The CDR3 totals 13 residues. The germline CDR1 and CDR2 sequences are MDHEN and SYDVKM.

The sample was CD4+ T cells from PBMCs cultured with HCoV-NL63 spike peptides, taken before COVID-19 vaccination. The receptor was isolated from a human donor who received a COVID-19 vaccine. The chain has TRBV28 and TRBJ1-6; D remains unclear. CDR3 sequence: CASSLDLYSPLHF. CDR3 nucleotides: TGTGCCAGCAGTTTAGACCTCTACTCACCCCTCCACTTT.